The 4 T cell receptor beta chains in this list originate from one sample, sequenced in a study of glioma-infiltrating T cells (dated by TCRdb to the mid-2010s). Instrument on record: Illumina MiSeq. The iRepertoire nested amplicon-rescue multiplex PCR (arm-PCR) platform was used to amplify TCR alpha and beta CDR3 regions from RNA. TCRdb itself trimmed the public reads at Q25 with fastp, ran MiXCR and retained productive beta chains. CDR3 protein sequences are deduplicated, and each keeps its most common genes and DNA. The sample contains about 130,000 distinct CDR3 sequences, around 23% of them found a single time. The ten largest make up 13% to 15% of the sample. Sequencing was performed on glioma tissue, nonneoplastic brain tissue, or PBMCs (not recorded which). The source of these receptors is a human donor with low-grade glioma or glioblastoma, undergoing nonglioma brain surgery, or in good health (not recorded which).

This clonotype was counted only a few times. The rearrangement links TRBV6-6 to TRBJ2-7, with 7 nucleotides matching TRBD2. CDR1 and CDR2 (germline): MNHNY, SVGAGI (reference sequence). CDR3 size: 13 residues. V shed 8 bases, J shed 6 bases, and the junction held 10 bases outside the gene matches. The CDR3 DNA sequence: TGTGCCAGCGGTGGCGGGGGATCCCTCGAGCAGTACTTC. It encodes CASGGGGSLEQYF.

In its sample, this clonotype was seen many times. The CDR3 loop reads CASKPTSGRTYEQYF. CDR3 coding DNA: TGTGCCAGCAAACCGACTAGCGGGAGGACCTACGAGCAGTACTTC. This rearrangement joins TRBV2 to TRBJ2-7, with 13 bases identical to TRBD2. Trimming at V came to 7 bases and at J to 2 bases, leaving 5 bases not matched to a gene. Per germline, CDR1 SNHLY and CDR2 FYNNEI. The CDR3 spans 15 residues.

This clonotype was seen many times. The chain is built from TRBV28 and TRBJ1-4; 8 bases fit TRBD1. The CDR3 runs 15 residues. CDR1 MDHEN and CDR2 SYDVKM come from the germline V gene. Germline trimming cut 5 bases from V and 6 bases from J; bases unmatched to any gene: 8. CDR3 sequence: CASSRTGIFDEKLFF. For the CDR3, the DNA is TGTGCCAGCAGTCGGACAGGGATTTTTGATGAAAAACTGTTTTTT.

This clonotype was picked up many times. The chain couples TRBV7-2 to TRBJ2-7; D is perhaps TRBD2 (6 bases). The length of the CDR3 is 12 residues. With 5 bases removed from V and 2 bases from J, the gap between germline ends came to 7 bases. Germline lookup yields CDR1 SGHTA and CDR2 FQGNSA. CDR3 in amino acids: CASSRTTYEQYF. DNA for the CDR3: TGTGCCAGCAGCAGGACTACCTACGAGCAGTACTTC.